This is a list of T cell receptor beta chains from one sample in a study of cytomegalovirus exposure and HLA in healthy donors. Profiled with immunoSEQ multiplex PCR; TCRdb holds only in-frame clones, not every one. This table holds 200,000 or so clones, 65% to 85% found once. Input material: PBMCs. These receptors were collected from a boy aged 2 to 9 in good health and CMV-seronegative. The CDR3 runs from the conserved cysteine through the conserved F or W. The D gene is left open where the match is weak. The size of a clone is reported for some rows only, either as once, few or many, or as a class for expanded clones.

v_gene	abundance	d_gene	j_gene	CDR3aa	CDR3nt
TRBV2	-	TRBD2	TRBJ2-1	CASSEGKTSGGAYNEQFF	TGTGCCAGCAGTGAAGGGAAGACTAGCGGGGGGGCCTACAATGAGCAGTTCTTC
TRBV5-1	-	TRBD1	TRBJ1-4	CASSLGQGTTNEKLFF	TGCGCCAGCAGCTTGGGACAGGGCACAACTAATGAAAAACTGTTTTTT
TRBV6-5	-	-	TRBJ1-1	CASSVGHENTEAFF	TGTGCCAGCAGTGTGGGACACGAGAACACTGAAGCTTTCTTT
TRBV5-1	-	-	TRBJ2-6	CASSLRAASSGANVLTF	TGCGCCAGCAGCTTGAGAGCCGCTAGTTCTGGGGCCAACGTCCTGACTTTC
TRBV7-2	once	-	TRBJ1-1	CASSPRTGTFTEAFF	TGTGCCAGCAGCCCACGTACCGGGACATTTACTGAAGCTTTCTTT
TRBV2	-	TRBD1	TRBJ2-7	CASSYRGYEQYF	TGTGCCAGCAGTTACAGGGGCTACGAGCAGTACTTC
TRBV29-1	-	-	TRBJ2-1	CSVEERRNEQFF	TGCAGCGTTGAAGAAAGGAGGAATGAGCAGTTCTTC
TRBV5-1	-	TRBD2	TRBJ2-3	CASNGLAGTDTQYF	TGCGCCAGCAACGGACTAGCGGGCACAGATACGCAGTATTTT
TRBV5-1	few	TRBD1	TRBJ2-1	CASGAGTGGNEQFF	TGCGCCAGCGGTGCCGGGACAGGGGGCAATGAGCAGTTCTTC
TRBV2	few	-	TRBJ1-2	CASRAGVTYGYTF	TGTGCCAGCAGGGCGGGTGTGACTTATGGCTACACCTTC
TRBV27	-	-	TRBJ1-6	CASSSSAGWDSPLHF	TGTGCCAGCAGTTCCAGCGCAGGGTGGGATTCACCCCTCCACTTT